The next 30 T cell receptor beta chains were all read from a single sample in a study of T cells in tumors after PD-1 blockade. Data came from immunoSEQ multiplex PCR; TCRdb stores just in-frame clones and leaves some out. The data hold approximately 19,000 clones, with 81% observed a single time. This material consisted of PBMCs, taken after anti-PD-1 therapy. The receptor source for this set is a human donor with advanced basal cell or squamous cell carcinoma (not recorded which).

V usage is TRBV7-2 and J usage is TRBJ1-2, with 7 bases aligning to TRBD1. This CDR3 comprises 14 residues. The V segment lost 5 bases and the J segment 11 bases; nucleotides outside the gene matches: 14. Germline V gene sequence: CDR1 SGHTA, CDR2 FQGNSA. This CDR3 reads CASSTRQGAGWYTF. The DNA for the CDR3 is TGTGCCAGCAGCACCCGACAGGGAGCGGGTTGGTACACCTTC.

CDR3 in amino acids: CASSPAGDSSPLHF. CDR3 DNA sequence: TGTGCCAGCAGTCCCGCCGGGGATAGTTCACCCCTCCACTTT. The chain is built from TRBV6-5 and TRBJ1-6; D is uncertain. Germline CDR1 is MNHEY and CDR2 is SVGAGI. The CDR3 length is 14 residues. The V and J ends lost 5 bases and 9 bases respectively, with 14 bases between them.

This chain joins TRBV6-1 and TRBJ2-3; D might be TRBD2 (6 bases). CDR1 and CDR2 (germline): MNHNS, SASEGT. Trimming took off 5 bases at V and 0 bases at J, with 9 bases between the two ends. CDR3 length: 14 amino acids. This CDR3 reads CASSPGTSTDTQYF. The CDR3, as DNA: TGTGCCAGCAGTCCCGGGACTAGCACAGATACGCAGTATTTT.

The chain uses TRBV19 and TRBJ1-1; no reliable D call. Germline CDR1 and CDR2: LNHDA and SQIVND (reference sequence). Trimming took off 6 bases at V and 0 bases at J, with 14 bases between the two ends. The CDR3 is 15 amino acids. In DNA, the CDR3 is TGTGCCAGTAGCCTTCGTCAACGGCTGAACACTGAAGCTTTCTTT. Amino acid sequence: CASSLRQRLNTEAFF.

The chain is built from TRBV3-1 (or the pseudogene TRBV3-2) and TRBJ1-2, with a weak D call TRBD1 (6 bases). Germline-derived CDR1 and CDR2 are LGHDT and YNNKEL (reference sequence). There are 14 residues in the CDR3. Between the trimmed V and J ends, which lost 3 bases and 4 bases, there was a span of 12 bases. The CDR3 DNA reads as TGTGCCAGCAGCCAGGAGGACAGCATCTATGGCTACACCTTC. Its protein product is CASSQEDSIYGYTF.

The J gene is TRBJ2-2, the V gene TRBV28, with 7 positions matching TRBD2. The J segment lost 4 bases and the V segment lost 1 base, leaving 6 bases of the junction unmatched. Germline V lookup: CDR1 MDHEN, CDR2 SYDVKM. The CDR3 is 16 amino acids. In nucleotides, the CDR3 is TGTGCCAGCAGTTTATCCCCTGGGAGGGGCACCGGGGAGCTGTTTTTT. Residues: CASSLSPGRGTGELFF.

V usage is TRBV6-5 and J usage is TRBJ1-1, with D maybe TRBD1 (5 bases). Per germline, CDR1 MNHEY and CDR2 SVGAGI. This CDR3 contains 12 residues. V lost 6 bases and J 4 bases, leaving 9 bases between the germline ends. The CDR3 loop reads CASRAGLTEAFF. In nucleotides, the CDR3 is TGTGCCAGCAGAGCGGGACTCACTGAAGCTTTCTTT.

The chain uses TRBV7-2 and TRBJ2-1, with D unresolved. CDR3 size: 14 residues. Germline V gene data show CDR1 as SGHTA and CDR2 as FQGNSA. The ends were cut back, 5 bases at V and 5 bases at J, with 13 bases in the middle. The CDR3 protein is CASSPGYPDNEQFF. CDR3 nucleotides: TGTGCCAGCAGCCCCGGATATCCCGACAATGAGCAGTTCTTC.

The rearrangement uses TRBV9 and TRBJ2-7; no clear D. CDR1 is SGDLS and CDR2 is YYNGEE in the germline V gene. V was pared by 3 bases and J by 1 base, with 14 bases between. CDR3 size: 15 residues. CDR3 protein: CASSAGQAKSYEQYF. The CDR3 nucleotides are TGTGCCAGCAGCGCCGGGCAGGCCAAATCCTACGAGCAGTACTTC.

In this sample, this clone turned up a few times. This chain connects TRBV7-2 to TRBJ2-3; D ambiguous. Germline CDR1 reads SGHTA; CDR2 reads FQGNSA. V gave up 3 bases and J gave up 1 base, with 11 bases separating them. CDR3 length: 15 residues. The CDR3, as DNA: TGTGCCAGCAGCTTGCGCACATATGGCACAGATACGCAGTATTTT. Protein product: CASSLRTYGTDTQYF.

The genes are TRBV5-1 and TRBJ1-5; no clear D. Trimming left V 4 bases short and J 7 bases short, with 12 bases between. Germline lookup yields CDR1 SGHRS and CDR2 YFSETQ. This CDR3 spans 13 amino acids. Here the CDR3 reads CASSPGVSQPQHF. CDR3 nucleotides: TGCGCCAGCAGCCCCGGCGTATCGCAGCCCCAGCATTTT. The whole variable domain, remainder taken from reference TRBV5-1 and TRBJ1-5, is KAGVTQTPRYLIKTRGQQVTLSCSPISGHRSVSWYQQTPGQGLQFLFEYFSETQRNKGNFPGRFSGRQFSNSRSEMNVSTLELGDSALYLCASSPGVSQPQHFGDGTRLSIL.

This chain joins TRBV29-1 and TRBJ2-7, with D perhaps being TRBD1 or TRBD2 (5 bases each). The germline V gene encodes CDR1 SQVTM and CDR2 ANQGSEA. This CDR3 has 19 amino acids. Trimming left V 0 bases short and J 2 bases short, with 26 bases between. The CDR3 DNA is TGCAGCGTTGAAGAACCTTGCCAGGGAGTAGTTCTCCAGCCCTACGAGCAGTACTTC. Translating it yields CSVEEPCQGVVLQPYEQYF.

The chain has TRBV13 and TRBJ2-7, with D perhaps assigned TRBD1 or TRBD2 (5 bases each). V lost 5 bases and J 6 bases, leaving 20 bases between the germline ends. Germline CDR1 is PRHDT and CDR2 is FYEKMQ (reference sequence). The CDR3 is made up of 15 amino acids. CDR3 residues: CASSRTGTPPGEQYF. The DNA for the CDR3 is TGTGCCAGCAGCCGAACCGGGACCCCGCCTGGCGAGCAGTACTTC.

A single count supports this clone. The gene calls are TRBV5-1 and TRBJ2-3; 11 bases are shared with TRBD2. The germline CDR1 and CDR2 sequences are SGHRS and YFSETQ. The CDR3 extends over 15 amino acids. V was pared by 4 bases and J by 2 bases, with 3 bases of the junction left unmatched. This chain's CDR3 is CASSGSGGATDTQYF. The CDR3 DNA is TGCGCCAGCAGCGGTAGCGGGGGGGCCACAGATACGCAGTATTTT.

This clone appeared a single time. The genes are TRBV6-1 and TRBJ1-3; D call uncertain. CDR1 and CDR2 from the germline V gene are MNHNS and SASEGT. The CDR3 extends over 15 amino acids. The germline V and J ends were trimmed by 2 bases and 5 bases, with 13 bases remaining between them. The CDR3 nucleotides are TGTGCCAGCAGTGAAAGCACAGTTCACCGAAACACCATATATTTT. This sequence encodes CASSESTVHRNTIYF.

The chain recombines TRBV6-5 with TRBJ2-7; D is uncertain. The germline V and J ends were trimmed by 7 bases and 5 bases, with 12 bases remaining between them. Germline lookup yields CDR1 MNHEY and CDR2 SVGAGI. CDR3 length: 12 amino acids. The chain's CDR3 is CASTRLSDEQYF. Here the CDR3 DNA reads TGTGCCAGCACGCGGCTATCTGACGAGCAGTACTTC.

This rearrangement joins TRBV7-2 to TRBJ2-1, with no clear D. From germline, CDR1 is SGHTA and CDR2 FQGNSA. V was clipped by 3 bases and J by 8 bases, with 11 bases between them. The CDR3 has 13 residues. The CDR3 region is CASSLGGPDEQFF. Written as DNA, the CDR3 is TGTGCCAGCAGCTTGGGTGGGCCGGATGAGCAGTTCTTC.

This clone is medium-sized (0.01 to 0.1%). The chain links TRBV7-2 to TRBJ2-1, with 12 nucleotides matching TRBD2. Germline V CDR1 and CDR2: SGHTA, FQGNSA. The length of the CDR3 is 15 residues. With V trimmed by 4 bases and J by 9 bases, 7 bases remained unmatched. CDR3: CASSSTSGGMSEQFF. The CDR3 nucleotides read TGTGCCAGCAGCTCAACTAGCGGGGGGATGAGTGAGCAGTTCTTC.

This sequence joins TRBV11-3 and TRBJ2-2; maybe TRBD1 (5 bases). CDR3 length equals 15 residues. CDR1 is SGHNT and CDR2 is YENEEA in the germline V gene. Trimming stripped 5 bases from V and 7 bases from J, with 17 bases between. CDR3 amino acids: CASSIGQGYVGELFF. DNA for the CDR3: TGTGCCAGCAGCATTGGGCAGGGTTATGTCGGGGAGCTGTTTTTT.

The V and J genes are TRBV5-1 and TRBJ2-1, with 7 bases lining up with TRBD1. CDR1 and CDR2 (germline): SGHRS, YFSETQ. This CDR3 region has 15 residues. After removal of 5 bases from V and 7 bases from J, the junction contained 12 bases not matched to a gene. DNA of the CDR3: TGCGCCAGCAGTAACGACGACAGGGACCAGAATGAGCAGTTCTTC. Protein sequence: CASSNDDRDQNEQFF.

The chain employs TRBV18 and TRBJ1-2; possibly TRBD1 for D (5 bases). Trimming left V 1 base short and J 4 bases short, with 13 bases between. This CDR3 is 15 amino acids long. Germline V CDR1 and CDR2: KGHSH, LQKENI. CDR3 DNA: TGTGCCAGCTCACCACGGGACTTGAGGGGCTATGGCTACACCTTC. This gives the protein CASSPRDLRGYGYTF.

The chain employs TRBV19 and TRBJ1-1; no clear D. Germline CDR1 LNHDA, CDR2 SQIVND (reference sequence). V was pared by 5 bases and J by 1 base, with 8 bases between. The CDR3 has 13 residues. The CDR3 sequence: CASSFYRNTEAFF. The CDR3 DNA sequence: TGTGCCAGTAGTTTTTACAGGAACACTGAAGCTTTCTTT. Drawing the rest from reference TRBV19 and TRBJ1-1, the complete variable domain is DGGITQSPKYLFRKEGQNVTLSCEQNLNHDAMYWYRQDPGQGLRLIYYSQIVNDFQKGDIAEGYSVSREKKESFPLTVTSAQKNPTAFYLCASSFYRNTEAFFGQGTRLTVV.

The CDR3 nucleotides read TGTGCCAGCAGTTATAGAAACCTGTCTGGAAACACCATATATTTT. Residues: CASSYRNLSGNTIYF. The genes are TRBV6-2 or TRBV6-3 and TRBJ1-3; D is unclear. The germline V gene has CDR1 MNHEY and CDR2 SVGEGT. The CDR3 length is 15 residues. Trimming took 3 bases from V and 1 from J, leaving 10 bases between them.

V usage is TRBV11-3 and J usage is TRBJ2-5; TRBD1 is a possible D gene (6 bases). The V gene's germline CDR1 is SGHNT and CDR2 YENEEA. V was cut by 4 bases and J by 5 bases, with 11 bases left in between. The CDR3 extends over 13 amino acids. CDR3 sequence: CASSSRGWETQYF. In DNA, the CDR3 is TGTGCCAGCAGCTCCAGGGGTTGGGAGACCCAGTACTTC. Variable domain in full (rest from reference TRBV11-3 and TRBJ2-5): EAGVVQSPRYKIIEKKQPVAFWCNPISGHNTLYWYLQNLGQGPELLIRYENEEAVDDSQLPKDRFSAERLKGVDSTLKIQPAELGDSAVYLCASSSRGWETQYFGPGTRLLVL.

The chain has TRBV11-3 and TRBJ2-7; 8 positions agree with TRBD2. Germline V gives CDR1 SGHNT, CDR2 YENEEA. The CDR3 covers 15 residues. V shed 3 bases and J 0 bases; nucleotides not matched to a gene: 4. The CDR3 nucleotides are TGTGCCAGCAGCTTGGGACGGGGGGGCTCCTACGAGCAGTACTTC. It encodes CASSLGRGGSYEQYF.

The V gene is TRBV10-3, the J gene TRBJ2-5, with no clear D. CDR3 size: 14 residues. In germline, CDR1 is ENHRY, CDR2 SYGVKD. V shed 6 bases and J shed 3 bases, with 14 bases lying between them. CDR3 sequence (DNA): TGTGCCATCAGCCATGCCGGGCCAAAAGAGACCCAGTACTTC. It is translated as CAISHAGPKETQYF.

The rearrangement uses TRBV6-6 and TRBJ2-1; 13 bases line up with TRBD2. Germline loops: CDR1 MNHNY, CDR2 SVGAGI (reference sequence). CDR3 size: 17 residues. Trimming removed 5 bases from V and 7 bases from J; junction bases left unmatched: 11. The CDR3 DNA reads TGTGCCAGCAGTCAACCCGGACTAGCGGGGGAAGGTAATGAGCAGTTCTTC. Its protein product is CASSQPGLAGEGNEQFF.

This clone was picked up one time. The chain is built from TRBV3-1 (or the pseudogene TRBV3-2) and TRBJ2-7; D is undetermined. Germline loops: CDR1 LGHDT, CDR2 YNNKEL (reference sequence). This CDR3 is 14 amino acids long. Trimming took off 2 bases at V and 6 bases at J, with 14 bases between the two ends. CDR3 protein: CASSQSSRLGEQYF. DNA of the CDR3: TGTGCCAGCAGCCAAAGCTCCAGGTTGGGCGAGCAGTACTTC.

V usage is TRBV3-1 (or the pseudogene TRBV3-2) and J usage is TRBJ2-1; 9 positions agree with TRBD2. Trimming cost V 3 bases and J 4 bases; bases outside gene matches: 7. Germline V lookup: CDR1 LGHDT, CDR2 YNNKEL (reference sequence). The CDR3 is 16 amino acids. The CDR3 here is CASSHRAGGRYNEQFF. The CDR3 region has the DNA TGTGCCAGCAGCCACCGTGCGGGAGGGCGGTACAATGAGCAGTTCTTC.

The J gene is TRBJ1-1, the V gene TRBV28, with TRBD1 as a possible D gene (5 bases). Germline lookup yields CDR1 MDHEN and CDR2 SYDVKM. The V end was cut by 6 bases, the J end by 7 bases, with 12 bases between. This CDR3 region has 12 residues. The CDR3 loop reads CASRRREIEAFF. The CDR3 bases are TGTGCCAGCAGACGCAGGGAAATTGAAGCTTTCTTT. Drawing the rest from reference TRBV28 and TRBJ1-1, the complete variable domain is DVKVTQSSRYLVKRTGEKVFLECVQDMDHENMFWYRQDPGLGLRLIYFSYDVKMKEKGDIPEGYSVSREKKERFSLILESASTNQTSMYLCASRRREIEAFFGQGTRLTVV.